The 24 T cell receptor beta chains reported below all come from one sample, sequenced in a study of identifying expanded T cells in peripheral blood. Some clones are missing from TCRdb's copy, which holds only in-frame ones; the method was immunoSEQ multiplex PCR. This table holds roughly 120,000 clones, 88% found once. Sequenced input: blood. The receptors shown here come from a person aged 18-70 years in good health.

The chain couples TRBV5-6 to TRBJ2-7; TRBD1 matches at 7 bases. Trimming cost V 5 bases and J 3 bases; bases outside gene matches: 8. Germline CDR1 is SGHDT and CDR2 is YYEEEE. The CDR3 runs 14 residues. CDR3 nucleotides: TGTGCCAGCAGGTCTCCCGGGACAGACTACGAGCAGTACTTC. Protein sequence: CASRSPGTDYEQYF. Filled out from reference TRBV5-6 and TRBJ2-7, the complete variable domain reads DAGVTQSPTHLIKTRGQQVTLRCSPKSGHDTVSWYQQALGQGPQFIFQYYEEEERQRGNFPDRFSGHQFPNYSSELNVNALLLGDSALYLCASRSPGTDYEQYFGPGTRLTVT.

The chain carries TRBV5-4 and TRBJ1-6; D is undetermined. V was trimmed by 1 base and J by 8 bases, leaving 10 bases between them. The CDR3 has 14 residues. The germline V gene encodes CDR1 SGHNT and CDR2 YYREEE (reference sequence). CDR3 bases: TGTGCCAGCAGCTTGATGGGGAATGATTCACCCCTCCACTTT. Residues: CASSLMGNDSPLHF.

This clone showed up many times. The J gene is TRBJ1-3, the V gene TRBV11-2, with a weak D call TRBD1 (6 bases). The CDR3 is 15 amino acids. Germline V CDR1 and CDR2: SGHAT, FQNNGV. Trimming removed 4 bases at V and 0 bases at J, with 10 bases between. In DNA form, the CDR3 reads TGTGCCAGCAGCTCGTACAGGGCCTCTGGAAACACCATATATTTT. It is translated as CASSSYRASGNTIYF.

J is TRBJ2-1 and V is TRBV5-1; the match to TRBD2 covers 9 bases. Germline lookup yields CDR1 SGHRS and CDR2 YFSETQ. V lost 4 bases, J lost 5 bases, and 7 bases stayed unmatched. There are 15 residues in the CDR3. CDR3 sequence reads: CASSNLAGSNNEQFF. The CDR3 DNA reads as TGCGCCAGCAGCAACCTAGCGGGGTCGAACAATGAGCAGTTCTTC.

The CDR3 protein is CASSLGDRAADTQYF. CDR3 sequence (DNA): TGCGCCAGCAGCTTGGGGGACAGGGCGGCAGATACGCAGTATTTT. The genes are TRBV5-1 and TRBJ2-3; the match to TRBD1 covers 9 bases. In germline, CDR1 is SGHRS, CDR2 YFSETQ. J lost 4 bases, V lost 0 bases, and 3 bases had no gene match. The CDR3 runs 15 residues.

The chain carries TRBV5-1 and TRBJ1-2, with D possibly being TRBD1 (5 bases). V shed 0 bases and J shed 7 bases, with 13 bases lying between them. This CDR3 comprises 14 residues. Germline assignment: CDR1 SGHRS and CDR2 YFSETQ. Here the CDR3 DNA reads TGCGCCAGCAGCTTGGGGCAGGGAAGTGGTGGCTACACCTTC. Translation gives CASSLGQGSGGYTF.

This sequence joins TRBV19 and TRBJ1-5; D gene unclear. This CDR3 is built from 17 residues. Trimming removed 2 bases at V and 3 bases at J, with 17 bases between. Germline CDR1 LNHDA, CDR2 SQIVND (reference sequence). CDR3: CASSIREVPGFNQPQHF. In DNA, the CDR3 is TGTGCCAGTAGTATACGGGAGGTGCCGGGATTCAATCAGCCCCAGCATTTT.

The rearrangement uses TRBV5-1 and TRBJ1-5, with 8 bases that match TRBD1. CDR3 length: 15 amino acids. Germline V gene lookup returns CDR1 SGHRS and CDR2 YFSETQ. V shed 1 base, J shed 6 bases, and the junction held 6 bases outside the gene matches. The CDR3 sequence is CASSLSDRVTQPQHF. The CDR3 DNA reads as TGCGCCAGCAGCTTGTCGGACAGGGTTACTCAGCCCCAGCATTTT. Combining the CDR3 with reference TRBV5-1 and TRBJ1-5 gives the whole variable domain KAGVTQTPRYLIKTRGQQVTLSCSPISGHRSVSWYQQTPGQGLQFLFEYFSETQRNKGNFPGRFSGRQFSNSRSEMNVSTLELGDSALYLCASSLSDRVTQPQHFGDGTRLSIL.

The rearrangement links TRBV15 to TRBJ1-2; 7 bases are a match to TRBD1. The CDR3 consists of 17 residues. Germline lookup yields CDR1 LNHNV and CDR2 YYDKDF (reference sequence). Unmatched junction bases numbered 10, after V lost 1 base and J lost 2 bases. The CDR3 nucleotides are TGTGCCACCAGCAGAGTCGGGGGGACAGATATCAACTATGGCTACACCTTC. It specifies CATSRVGGTDINYGYTF.

The V and J genes are TRBV30 and TRBJ2-3; possible D gene TRBD1, 6 bases. V was trimmed by 0 bases and J by 6 bases, leaving 13 bases between them. The CDR3 has 14 amino acids. From germline, CDR1 is GTSNPN and CDR2 SVGIG (reference sequence). CDR3 in DNA: TGTGCCTGGAGTGTAAAGGCAGGGGCGGATACGCAGTATTTT. Protein product: CAWSVKAGADTQYF.

The chain uses TRBV7-9 and TRBJ2-4; D possibly corresponds to TRBD1 (6 bases). This CDR3 comprises 13 residues. V was trimmed by 3 bases and J by 9 bases, leaving 12 bases between them. CDR1 SEHNR and CDR2 FQNEAQ come from the germline V gene (reference sequence). CDR3 loop: CASSLAGVSIQYF. The CDR3 region has the DNA TGTGCCAGCAGCTTGGCAGGGGTGAGCATTCAGTACTTC. Drawing the rest from reference TRBV7-9 and TRBJ2-4, the complete variable domain is DTGVSQNPRHKITKRGQNVTFRCDPISEHNRLYWYRQTLGQGPEFLTYFQNEAQLEKSRLLSDRFSAERPKGSFSTLEIQRTEQGDSAMYLCASSLAGVSIQYFGAGTRLSVL.

This clone was observed once. V gene TRBV27 combines with J gene TRBJ2-4, with D possibly matching TRBD2 (5 bases). The germline V gene has CDR1 MNHEY and CDR2 SMNVEV (reference sequence). The CDR3 spans 14 residues. The V end lost 10 bases, the J end lost 6 bases, and 19 bases lay between the germline ends. The CDR3 region is CATSKSAAGNIQYF. The CDR3 DNA reads TGTGCCACCAGCAAATCGGCCGCGGGAAACATTCAGTACTTC.

Remarks on this clone: Other DNA sequences in this sample translate to the same CDR3. V is TRBV29-1 and J is TRBJ1-4; 7 bases map to TRBD1. The trim removed 4 bases at V and 8 bases at J, leaving 4 bases unmatched. This CDR3 is built from 12 residues. CDR1 SQVTM and CDR2 ANQGSEA come from the germline V gene. In nucleotides, the CDR3 is TGCAGCGTTGCAGGGGGTGGCGAAAAACTGTTTTTT. Translated, it gives CSVAGGGEKLFF.

This chain joins TRBV2 and TRBJ2-7, with 11 bases matching TRBD2. The length of the CDR3 is 15 residues. Germline V gene sequence: CDR1 SNHLY, CDR2 FYNNEI. The J segment lost 3 bases and the V segment lost 6 bases, leaving 7 bases of the junction unmatched. The CDR3 region is CASSLTSGGLYEQYF. The CDR3 DNA reads TGTGCCAGCAGCTTAACTAGCGGGGGACTCTACGAGCAGTACTTC.

The chain is built from TRBV4-3 and TRBJ2-1; 13 bases are shared with TRBD2. The CDR3 is 17 amino acids. Trimming cost V 1 base and J 5 bases; bases outside gene matches: 5. In germline, CDR1 is LGHNA, CDR2 YSLEER. The CDR3 nucleotides are TGCGCCAGCAGCCAAGGGACTAGCGGGGGATACCACAATGAGCAGTTCTTC. This gives the protein CASSQGTSGGYHNEQFF.

The CDR3 spells CASSPQTSGRAHEQFF. CDR3 DNA sequence: TGTGCCAGTAGTCCGCAGACTAGCGGGAGGGCGCATGAGCAGTTCTTC. V gene TRBV19 combines with J gene TRBJ2-1; 14 bases match TRBD2. The V segment lost 5 bases and the J segment 8 bases; nucleotides outside the gene matches: 8. Germline-derived CDR1 and CDR2 are LNHDA and SQIVND (reference sequence). The CDR3 extends over 16 amino acids. The whole variable domain, remainder taken from reference TRBV19 and TRBJ2-1, is DGGITQSPKYLFRKEGQNVTLSCEQNLNHDAMYWYRQDPGQGLRLIYYSQIVNDFQKGDIAEGYSVSREKKESFPLTVTSAQKNPTAFYLCASSPQTSGRAHEQFFGPGTRLTVL.

V usage is TRBV19 and J usage is TRBJ1-2; the D is unclear. The V and J ends lost 11 bases and 2 bases respectively, with 12 bases between them. Germline V gives CDR1 LNHDA, CDR2 SQIVND (reference sequence). This CDR3 spans 12 amino acids. The CDR3 is CAVAPGNYGYTF. The CDR3 coding sequence is TGTGCCGTAGCTCCGGGGAACTATGGCTACACCTTC.

The chain employs TRBV4-3 and TRBJ2-3, with 7 bases matching TRBD2. CDR1 and CDR2 from the germline V gene are LGHNA and YSLEER. The CDR3 has 16 residues. After removal of 0 bases from V and 2 bases from J, the junction contained 5 bases not matched to a gene. The CDR3 spells CASSQETSAYTDTQYF. The CDR3 DNA reads TGCGCCAGCAGCCAAGAAACTAGCGCATACACAGATACGCAGTATTTT.

The V gene is TRBV7-9, the J gene TRBJ2-7; D tentatively fits TRBD1 or TRBD2 (5 bases each). The length of the CDR3 is 14 residues. V lost 5 bases to trimming and J lost 2 bases, with 13 bases between them. Per germline, CDR1 SEHNR and CDR2 FQNEAQ (reference sequence). CDR3 sequence reads: CASSLDGAPYEQYF. The CDR3 nucleotides are TGTGCCAGCAGCCTGGACGGGGCCCCCTACGAGCAGTACTTC.

V gene TRBV7-3 combines with J gene TRBJ2-5; 7 bases match TRBD2. From germline, CDR1 is SGHTA and CDR2 FQGTGA. V was pared by 5 bases and J by 5 bases, with 20 bases of the junction left unmatched. This CDR3 comprises 18 residues. The CDR3 nucleotides are TGTGCCAGCAGCCCCTCCCCGATCCGGGGCGGGGGTATGGAGACCCAGTACTTC. Residues: CASSPSPIRGGGMETQYF.

This clone was counted once. This chain joins TRBV7-3 and TRBJ1-1; D call uncertain. Germline lookup yields CDR1 SGHTA and CDR2 FQGTGA. Trimming shortened V by 5 bases and J by 1 base, and 11 bases separated the two germline ends. This CDR3 has 14 residues. CDR3 sequence reads: CASSPGRSNTEAFF. Written as DNA, the CDR3 is TGTGCCAGCAGCCCCGGGAGGTCGAACACTGAAGCTTTCTTT.

The chain joins TRBV6-1 to TRBJ1-2; no clear D. Germline V gene lookup returns CDR1 MNHNS and CDR2 SASEGT. This CDR3 is built from 12 residues. Trimming removed 6 bases at V and 4 bases at J, with 9 bases between. The CDR3 is CASSQEVYGYTF. The CDR3 DNA is TGTGCCAGCAGCCAGGAAGTCTATGGCTACACCTTC.

This clone was seen just once. The genes are TRBV4-3 and TRBJ1-4; 8 bases fit TRBD1. J lost 10 bases, V lost 4 bases, and 5 bases had no gene match. The CDR3 is 13 amino acids. The germline gives CDR1 LGHNA, CDR2 YSLEER. This chain's CDR3 is CASSPTDRGKLFF. DNA for the CDR3: TGCGCCAGCAGCCCAACTGACAGGGGAAAACTGTTTTTT.

The CDR3 protein is CASSTRQEGKLFF. CDR3 sequence (DNA): TGTGCCAGCAGCACCAGACAGGAGGGAAAACTGTTTTTT. The chain employs TRBV7-2 and TRBJ1-4; a possible D gene is TRBD1 (6 bases). V gave up 5 bases and J gave up 10 bases, with 14 bases separating them. Germline V gene lookup returns CDR1 SGHTA and CDR2 FQGNSA. CDR3 length: 13 residues.